One T cell receptor beta chain is described in this entry. Antigen: not known. The table came from immunoSEQ multiplex PCR; TCRdb's copy has only in-frame clones and leaves some out. The data show tens of thousands of clones, just over 90% seen once. Germline CDR1 and CDR2: MNHEY and SVGAGI. Trimming took 2 bases from V and 6 from J; bases not matched to a gene: 8. The CDR3 has 16 residues. As to time point: new active TB diagnosis, blood taken before or within 7 days of starting treatment. This sample stems from a study of T cells in tuberculosis. Study as a whole: In South Africa, adults with active tuberculosis were compared with IGRA-negative and latently infected IGRA-positive adolescents.

Study observations and caveats: Shorter CDR3-alpha in active tuberculosis partly drove smaller distances. Active tuberculosis TCR-alpha repertoires lay closer to GMM-specific TCRs than IGRA-negative controls, suggesting clonal expansion.

The TCR was taken from an adult with tuberculosis. Some clones in this sample may be carry-over from other donors' samples. The sample consisted of PBMCs, taken at tuberculosis diagnosis. The rearrangement uses TRBV6-5 and TRBJ1-4, with 8 nucleotides matching TRBD1. The DNA of the CDR3 is TGTGCCAGCAGTTACCAGAGGACAGGGTATTATGAAAAACTGTTTTTT. Protein sequence: CASSYQRTGYYEKLFF.